This T cell receptor beta chain derives from a study of T-cell memory formation after mild COVID-19. For the study at large: Among the donors, TCR clusters were largely specific to each donor. Study outcomes and limitations: There was a balanced CD4/CD8 profile in clones contracting day 15 to 85, and later expanders leaned CD4+. Contracting clones localized mainly to CM and EM when CD4+ and mainly to EMRA when CD8+. Pre-infection memory showed some responding clones, and this suggested that cross-reactive memory joined.

TCRdb independently ran MiXCR on the 5' RACE reads; one entry per CDR3 protein. The sample includes approximately 65,000 distinct CDR3 sequences, roughly 17% seen only once; the top ten take 30% to 35%. CDR1 and CDR2 (germline): MDHEN, SYDVKM. The CDR3 runs 21 residues. The V segment lost 5 bases and the J segment 0 bases; nucleotides outside the gene matches: 19. As to this clonotype: The antigen is unknown.

Sequenced material: PBMCs or a T cell subset sorted from them (not recorded which). This rearrangement joins TRBV28 to TRBJ2-1, with 10 nucleotides matching TRBD2. The TCR comes from an adult woman who had mild COVID-19 (a few samples of this study predate the infection). Cell type and time point are not known. The CDR3 sequence: CASSPRRLAGPLLSSYNEQFF. The CDR3 DNA sequence: TGTGCCAGCAGTCCCCGGAGACTAGCGGGCCCCCTTCTTAGCTCCTACAATGAGCAGTTCTTC.